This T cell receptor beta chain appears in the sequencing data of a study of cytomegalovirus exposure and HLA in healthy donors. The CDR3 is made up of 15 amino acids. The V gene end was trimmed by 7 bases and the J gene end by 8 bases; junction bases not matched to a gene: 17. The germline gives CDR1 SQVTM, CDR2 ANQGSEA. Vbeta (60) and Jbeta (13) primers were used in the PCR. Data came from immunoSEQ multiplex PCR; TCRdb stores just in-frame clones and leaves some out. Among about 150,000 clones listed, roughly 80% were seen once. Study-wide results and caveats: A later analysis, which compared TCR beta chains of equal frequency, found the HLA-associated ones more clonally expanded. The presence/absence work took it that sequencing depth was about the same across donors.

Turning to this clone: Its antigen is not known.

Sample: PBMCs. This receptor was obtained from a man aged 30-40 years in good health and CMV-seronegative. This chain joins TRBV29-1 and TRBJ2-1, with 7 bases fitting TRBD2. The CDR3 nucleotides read TGCAGCGCCGAAGGTTGGGGGGAGGGCCAGTATGAGCAGTTCTTC. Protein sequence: CSAEGWGEGQYEQFF.